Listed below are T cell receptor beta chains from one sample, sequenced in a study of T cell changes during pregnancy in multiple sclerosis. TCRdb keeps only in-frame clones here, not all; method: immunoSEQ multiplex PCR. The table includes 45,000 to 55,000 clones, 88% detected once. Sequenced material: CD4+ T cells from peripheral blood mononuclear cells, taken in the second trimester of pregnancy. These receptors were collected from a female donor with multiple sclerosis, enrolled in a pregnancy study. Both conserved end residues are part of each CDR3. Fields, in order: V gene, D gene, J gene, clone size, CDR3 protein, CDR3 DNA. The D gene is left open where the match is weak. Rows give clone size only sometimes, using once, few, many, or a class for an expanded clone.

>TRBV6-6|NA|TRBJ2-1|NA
CASSYAAGRYNEQFF
TGTGCCAGCAGTTACGCGGCGGGAAGATACAATGAGCAGTTCTTC
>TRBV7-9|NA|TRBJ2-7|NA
CASSLAGLPNYEQYF
TGTGCCAGCAGCTTGGCCGGACTTCCCAATTACGAGCAGTACTTC
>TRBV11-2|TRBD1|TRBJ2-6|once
CASSLDALLTGLEGANVLTF
TGTGCCAGCAGCTTAGATGCCCTCTTGACAGGGTTAGAGGGGGCCAACGTCCTGACTTTC
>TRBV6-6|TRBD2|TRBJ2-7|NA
CASIGGLAGVWYEQYF
TGTGCCAGCATAGGTGGGCTAGCGGGAGTATGGTACGAGCAGTACTTC
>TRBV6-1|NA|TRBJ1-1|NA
CASSDAKNTEAFF
TGTGCCAGCAGTGATGCGAAGAACACTGAAGCTTTCTTT
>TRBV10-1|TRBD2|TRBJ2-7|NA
CASSESAGGLVRQYF
TGCGCCAGCAGTGAGTCAGCGGGAGGCCTTGTTAGGCAGTACTTC
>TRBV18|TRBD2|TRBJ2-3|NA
CASSPLAGASDTQYF
TGTGCCAGCTCACCACTGGCGGGAGCTTCTGATACGCAGTATTTT
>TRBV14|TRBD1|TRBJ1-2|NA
CASSLTGTGGQIGRYTF
TGTGCCAGCAGCCTTACCGGGACAGGGGGCCAAATCGGACGCTACACCTTC
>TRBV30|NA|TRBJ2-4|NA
CAWTGTFTSGIQYF
TGTGCCTGGACCGGGACATTCACGTCGGGAATACAGTACTTC
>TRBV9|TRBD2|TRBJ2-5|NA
CASSVRWGGWQETQYF
TGTGCCAGCAGCGTTCGGTGGGGAGGGTGGCAAGAGACCCAGTACTTC
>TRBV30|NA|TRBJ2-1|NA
CAWTSFQEQFF
TGTGCCTGGACCTCCTTTCAGGAGCAGTTCTTC
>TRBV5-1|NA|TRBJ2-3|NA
CASSGTGKSTDTQYF
TGCGCCAGCAGCGGTACGGGAAAGAGTACAGATACGCAGTATTTT
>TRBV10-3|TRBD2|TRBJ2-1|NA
CAISGIMTSGRRGASYNEQFF
TGTGCCATCAGTGGGATAATGACTAGCGGGAGAAGGGGAGCCTCCTACAATGAGCAGTTCTTC
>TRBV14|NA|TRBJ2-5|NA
CASSQGRSKGETQYF
TGTGCCAGCAGCCAAGGGCGGAGCAAGGGGGAGACCCAGTACTTC
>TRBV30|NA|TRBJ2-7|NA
CAWSVSAREQYF
TGTGCCTGGAGTGTATCAGCGCGGGAGCAGTACTTC